One sample yielded the 15 T cell receptor beta chains listed below, sequenced in a study of control samples from healthy donors and cancer patients. This table comes from immunoSEQ multiplex PCR, and its TCRdb copy is limited to in-frame clones, with some not included. The sample yields under 200,000 clones, just over 90% seen once. Sequenced material: blood. The receptors derive from a woman aged 55-75 years in good health.

V usage is TRBV7-2 and J usage is TRBJ2-1, with D hard to call. In germline, CDR1 is SGHTA, CDR2 FQGNSA. V was shortened by 5 bases and J by 10 bases, with 18 bases between the two germline ends. CDR3 length: 14 amino acids. The CDR3 DNA reads as TGTGCCAGCAGCGCCACCGTTGGGTCCAGGGAGCAGTTCTTC. Translated: CASSATVGSREQFF.

The chain employs TRBV9 and TRBJ1-3; TRBD1 matches at 7 bases. The CDR3 spans 18 residues. Germline-derived CDR1 and CDR2 are SGDLS and YYNGEE. V dropped 0 bases and J dropped 2; count of bases not matched to a gene: 11. The CDR3 DNA is TGTGCCAGCAGCGTAGAACCCCAGACAGGGCGCCCTGGAAACACCATATATTTT. Its translation is CASSVEPQTGRPGNTIYF.

The chain is built from TRBV6-2 or TRBV6-3 and TRBJ1-5, with D tentatively TRBD1 (5 bases). V was shortened by 5 bases and J by 3 bases, with 17 bases between the two germline ends. Germline CDR1 reads MNHEY; CDR2 reads SVGEGT. The CDR3 is made up of 16 amino acids. The CDR3 coding sequence is TGTGCCAGCAGTGATCCCCGACAGCCGAACAATCAGCCCCAGCATTTT. This sequence encodes CASSDPRQPNNQPQHF.

The chain has TRBV14 and TRBJ1-1, with 7 bases aligning to TRBD1. The length of the CDR3 is 16 residues. Germline lookup yields CDR1 SGHDN and CDR2 FVKESK. Germline trimming cut 1 base from V and 4 bases from J; bases unmatched to any gene: 9. The CDR3 here is CASSQGFRGLGTEAFF. CDR3 bases: TGTGCCAGCAGCCAAGGCTTTAGGGGGCTGGGCACTGAAGCTTTCTTT.

The chain links TRBV11-2 to TRBJ1-4; D gene uncertain. Germline CDR1 is SGHAT and CDR2 is FQNNGV. CDR3 size: 16 residues. Trimming took 5 bases from V and 0 from J, leaving 13 bases between them. CDR3: CASSQWASPTNEKLFF. CDR3 nucleotide sequence: TGTGCCAGCAGCCAATGGGCCAGCCCAACTAATGAAAAACTGTTTTTT. Full variable domain (rest looked up from reference TRBV11-2 and TRBJ1-4): EAGVAQSPRYKIIEKRQSVAFWCNPISGHATLYWYQQILGQGPKLLIQFQNNGVVDDSQLPKDRFSAERLKGVDSTLKIQPAKLEDSAVYLCASSQWASPTNEKLFFGSGTQLSVL.

J is TRBJ1-4 and V is TRBV5-1, with 9 nucleotides matching TRBD1. CDR1 and CDR2 from the germline V gene are SGHRS and YFSETQ. CDR3 size: 14 residues. V shed 4 bases, J shed 8 bases, and the junction held 6 bases outside the gene matches. The CDR3 bases are TGCGCCAGCAGCACCGGGACAGGGCAAGAAAAACTGTTTTTT. It encodes CASSTGTGQEKLFF. Variable domain in full (rest from reference TRBV5-1 and TRBJ1-4): KAGVTQTPRYLIKTRGQQVTLSCSPISGHRSVSWYQQTPGQGLQFLFEYFSETQRNKGNFPGRFSGRQFSNSRSEMNVSTLELGDSALYLCASSTGTGQEKLFFGSGTQLSVL.

The chain combines TRBV4-3 with TRBJ1-2, with D unresolved. The V gene's germline CDR1 is LGHNA and CDR2 YSLEER. V dropped 8 bases and J dropped 4 bases, with 14 bases sitting between them. The CDR3 length is 13 residues. CDR3 loop: CASAPDTGYGYTF. The DNA of the CDR3 is TGCGCCAGCGCCCCCGATACGGGCTATGGCTACACCTTC.

The chain is built from TRBV19 and TRBJ1-5, with 7 bases identical to TRBD1. Germline CDR1 and CDR2: LNHDA and SQIVND (reference sequence). J was trimmed by 1 base and V by 1 base; bases with no gene match: 7. The CDR3 runs to 17 residues. CDR3 loop: CASSIGPTGASNQPQHF. Here the CDR3 DNA reads TGTGCCAGTAGTATAGGCCCCACAGGGGCGAGCAATCAGCCCCAGCATTTT.

The chain combines TRBV7-2 with TRBJ1-1; TRBD1 matches at 8 bases. The J segment lost 6 bases and the V segment lost 5 bases, leaving 20 bases of the junction unmatched. The V gene's germline CDR1 is SGHTA and CDR2 FQGNSA. The CDR3 length is 18 residues. The CDR3 bases are TGTGCCAGCAGCCCCCAGGCCCCGGGACAGGCGGCGGGACCTGAAGCTTTCTTT. Translating gives CASSPQAPGQAAGPEAFF.

The CDR3 is CASRARTGVVSPLHF. The CDR3 coding sequence is TGTGCCAGTAGGGCACGGACAGGGGTGGTTTCACCCCTCCACTTT. V usage is TRBV19 and J usage is TRBJ1-6; 9 positions match TRBD1. This CDR3 has 15 amino acids. The V gene's germline CDR1 is LNHDA and CDR2 SQIVND (reference sequence). Germline trimming cut 6 bases from V and 9 bases from J; bases unmatched to any gene: 9.

The chain is built from TRBV19 and TRBJ1-4; D is uncertain. This CDR3 spans 16 amino acids. Germline V gives CDR1 LNHDA, CDR2 SQIVND (reference sequence). Trimming left V 5 bases short and J 6 bases short, with 19 bases between. The CDR3 is CASSQPTVGVDEKLFF. Written as DNA, the CDR3 is TGTGCCAGTAGTCAACCGACCGTCGGCGTGGATGAAAAACTGTTTTTT.

The chain has TRBV18 and TRBJ2-1; D gene ambiguous. V lost 6 bases, J lost 7 bases, and 13 bases lay in between. The germline gives CDR1 KGHSH, CDR2 LQKENI. CDR3 length: 13 amino acids. The CDR3 reads CASSLGDGNEQFF. The CDR3 DNA reads as TGTGCCAGCTCTCTGGGCGACGGGAATGAGCAGTTCTTC.

CDR3 residues: CASTLASGDTEAFF. The CDR3 DNA reads as TGTGCCAGCACCCTAGCATCGGGTGACACTGAAGCTTTCTTT. J is TRBJ1-1 and V is TRBV27; D remains ambiguous. Germline CDR1 MNHEY, CDR2 SMNVEV (reference sequence). This CDR3 is built from 14 residues. Between the trimmed V and J ends, which lost 7 bases and 3 bases, there was a span of 15 bases.

The chain carries TRBV11-2 and TRBJ1-1; TRBD1 matches at 7 bases. Looked up from germline, CDR1 is SGHAT and CDR2 is FQNNGV. The J segment lost 1 base and the V segment lost 1 base, leaving 6 bases of the junction unmatched. The CDR3 runs to 16 residues. The CDR3 DNA follows: TGTGCCAGCAGCTTAGTGAACAGGGGTCCGAACACTGAAGCTTTCTTT. Its protein is CASSLVNRGPNTEAFF.

The rearrangement uses TRBV7-5 and TRBJ2-3. TRBV7-5 has pseudogene status. The CDR3 is made up of 9 amino acids. DNA of the CDR3: TGTGCCAGAAGCGCAGACGTGTATTTT. This gives the protein CARSADVYF.